The 19 T cell receptor beta chains below come from one sample, sequenced in a study of shared clonotypes between healthy human individuals. Produced via immunoSEQ multiplex PCR; TCRdb's table is partial and in-frame only. The sample has about 680,000 clones, 55% to 85% seen once; the top ten hold around 1.7%. The material sequenced was memory CD4+ T cells sorted from blood. The subset is: CD45RA-negative fraction. Receptors were obtained from a woman aged 25 to 39 in good health.

This clone showed up many times. This chain connects TRBV27 to TRBJ2-5; D possibly corresponds to TRBD2 (5 bases). Germline V gene data show CDR1 as MNHEY and CDR2 as SMNVEV (reference sequence). The CDR3 contains 15 residues. The V and J ends lost 4 bases and 5 bases respectively, with 17 bases between them. CDR3 in amino acids: CASSSGPSWEETQYF. In DNA, the CDR3 is TGTGCCAGCAGTTCGGGTCCCTCCTGGGAGGAGACCCAGTACTTC.

The genes are TRBV2 and TRBJ1-4, with 9 nucleotides matching TRBD1. From germline, CDR1 is SNHLY and CDR2 FYNNEI. V gave up 8 bases and J gave up 8 bases; unmatched junction bases: 6. This CDR3 contains 13 residues. The CDR3 coding sequence is TGTGCCAGCGCCGGGACAGGGAACGAAAAACTGTTTTTT. Amino acid sequence: CASAGTGNEKLFF. Looking up the rest from reference TRBV2 and TRBJ1-4 gives the full variable domain: EPEVTQTPSHQVTQMGQEVILRCVPISNHLYFYWYRQILGQKVEFLVSFYNNEISEKSEIFDDQFSVERPDGSNFTLKIRSTKLEDSAMYFCASAGTGNEKLFFGSGTQLSVL.

The J gene is TRBJ1-1, the V gene TRBV2; no clear D gene. V lost 4 bases and J 5 bases, leaving 11 bases between the germline ends. Looked up from germline, CDR1 is SNHLY and CDR2 is FYNNEI. CDR3 length: 13 amino acids. The CDR3 coding sequence is TGTGCCAGCAGTGTATCACCGACTACTGAAGCTTTCTTT. Protein: CASSVSPTTEAFF.

In this sample, this clone turned up once. The V call is TRBV27, the J call TRBJ2-3; D uncertain. V lost 3 bases and J 9 bases, leaving 10 bases between the germline ends. Germline values: CDR1 MNHEY, CDR2 SMNVEV (reference sequence). This CDR3 has 12 amino acids. The CDR3 bases are TGTGCCAGCAGTTTCCCGCCCCACACGCAGTATTTT. Encoded protein: CASSFPPHTQYF.

The rearrangement uses TRBV25-1 and TRBJ2-1, with a weak D call TRBD2 (7 bases). Trimming cost V 6 bases and J 9 bases, with 21 bases left between them. Per the germline V gene, CDR1 is MGHDK and CDR2 is SYGVNS. The CDR3 loop spans 15 amino acids. DNA for the CDR3: TGTGCCAGCAGAGGGGAGGGGGGGAGTGTTGGTGAGCAGTTCTTC. The encoded protein is CASRGEGGSVGEQFF.

The sample holds a few counts of this clone. The rearrangement links TRBV2 to TRBJ2-3, with TRBD2 identical over 11 bases. The CDR3 totals 16 residues. Trimming at V came to 4 bases and at J to 0 bases, leaving 3 bases not matched to a gene. Germline CDR1 is SNHLY and CDR2 is FYNNEI. The CDR3: CASSGTSGFSTDTQYF. CDR3 bases: TGTGCCAGCAGTGGGACTAGCGGGTTTAGCACAGATACGCAGTATTTT. The full variable domain, completed using reference TRBV2 and TRBJ2-3, is EPEVTQTPSHQVTQMGQEVILRCVPISNHLYFYWYRQILGQKVEFLVSFYNNEISEKSEIFDDQFSVERPDGSNFTLKIRSTKLEDSAMYFCASSGTSGFSTDTQYFGPGTRLTVL.

For this clone: In the same sample, other DNA sequences code for this CDR3. The V call is TRBV7-9, the J call TRBJ2-7; TRBD2 agrees at 13 bases. Per the germline V gene, CDR1 is SEHNR and CDR2 is FQNEAQ (reference sequence). The CDR3 is made up of 14 amino acids. The V segment lost 5 bases and the J segment 4 bases; nucleotides outside the gene matches: 2. The CDR3 loop reads CASSRLAGGYEQYF. CDR3 coding DNA: TGTGCCAGCAGCCGACTAGCGGGAGGTTACGAGCAGTACTTC.

This sequence joins TRBV7-9 and TRBJ2-3; D gene ambiguous. The CDR3 is 14 amino acids. Germline V gives CDR1 SEHNR, CDR2 FQNEAQ (reference sequence). Between the trimmed V and J ends, which lost 1 base and 4 bases, there was a span of 9 bases. CDR3 DNA sequence: TGTGCCAGCAGCTTAGTAGCCAGCGCAGATACGCAGTATTTT. Translation: CASSLVASADTQYF.

The chain is built from TRBV9 and TRBJ2-3; D remains ambiguous. Germline V CDR1 and CDR2: SGDLS, YYNGEE. This CDR3 region has 14 residues. V lost 0 bases and J 8 bases, leaving 13 bases between the germline ends. The CDR3 region has the DNA TGTGCCAGCAGCGTAGAGAGCCGGCTCGGTACGCAGTATTTT. The encoded protein is CASSVESRLGTQYF.

The rearrangement joins TRBV11-2 to TRBJ2-1; 8 positions agree with TRBD1. Germline CDR1 is SGHAT and CDR2 is FQNNGV. This CDR3 contains 18 residues. V lost 1 base, J lost 5 bases, and 13 bases stayed unmatched. As DNA, the CDR3 is TGTGCCAGCAGCTTAGCGAGCGTCAGGGGGCAATTTAACAATGAGCAGTTCTTC. Translation gives CASSLASVRGQFNNEQFF. The variable domain in full, completed from reference TRBV11-2 and TRBJ2-1, reads EAGVAQSPRYKIIEKRQSVAFWCNPISGHATLYWYQQILGQGPKLLIQFQNNGVVDDSQLPKDRFSAERLKGVDSTLKIQPAKLEDSAVYLCASSLASVRGQFNNEQFFGPGTRLTVL.

This clone was counted a few times. The chain recombines TRBV7-2 with TRBJ2-5, with D unclear. The CDR3 has 14 amino acids. Germline CDR1 reads SGHTA; CDR2 reads FQGNSA. V lost 0 bases and J 5 bases, leaving 10 bases between the germline ends. CDR3 in DNA: TGTGCCAGCAGCTTAGCTCTGGCGGTGGAGACCCAGTACTTC. Its translation: CASSLALAVETQYF.

V and J are TRBV28 and TRBJ1-6, with a tentative D call TRBD1 (6 bases). The CDR3 consists of 12 residues. In germline, CDR1 is MDHEN, CDR2 SYDVKM. The ends were cut back, 8 bases at V and 10 bases at J, with 12 bases in the middle. DNA of the CDR3: TGTGCCAGCGGGCCAGGGACATCACCCCTCCACTTT. It specifies CASGPGTSPLHF.

The chain recombines TRBV25-1 with TRBJ2-7; D could derive from TRBD1 or TRBD2 (5 bases each). Germline V gene lookup returns CDR1 MGHDK and CDR2 SYGVNS. V was pared by 3 bases and J by 0 bases, with 18 bases between. This CDR3 contains 17 residues. The CDR3 region is CASSEYQEDKSSYEQYF. The DNA of the CDR3 is TGTGCCAGCAGTGAGTATCAGGAGGACAAGAGCTCCTACGAGCAGTACTTC.

This clone was detected only once. The chain is built from TRBV5-1 and TRBJ1-1; no firm D call. The CDR3 spans 14 residues. CDR1 SGHRS and CDR2 YFSETQ come from the germline V gene. Trimming left V 3 bases short and J 8 bases short, with 17 bases between. CDR3 DNA sequence: TGCGCCAGCAGCTCATCCCCGGCAACGGCCGAAGCTTTCTTT. Translating it yields CASSSSPATAEAFF.

This clone was observed a few times. The chain couples TRBV19 to TRBJ2-4, with D possibly matching TRBD1 (5 bases). The length of the CDR3 is 16 residues. Per germline, CDR1 LNHDA and CDR2 SQIVND (reference sequence). Trimming removed 7 bases from V and 1 base from J, with 17 bases in between. The CDR3 DNA reads as TGTGCCAGTACCAAGGGGCTTCCGGCGGCCAAAAACATTCAGTACTTC. Its protein product is CASTKGLPAAKNIQYF.

This clone is a singleton in its sample. The gene calls are TRBV10-3 and TRBJ2-2; TRBD1 matches 8 bases. This CDR3 is 16 amino acids long. Per germline, CDR1 ENHRY and CDR2 SYGVKD. Losses at the gene ends were 6 bases for V and 0 bases for J; bases not matched to a gene: 6. CDR3 coding DNA: TGTGCCATCAGGGTAACAGGGGGTACGAACACCGGGGAGCTGTTTTTT. This gives the protein CAIRVTGGTNTGELFF.

The chain has TRBV4-2 and TRBJ2-7; 7 nucleotides align to TRBD2. Germline CDR1 LGHNA, CDR2 YNFKEQ. The CDR3 has 15 residues. The J segment lost 3 bases and the V segment lost 1 base, leaving 6 bases of the junction unmatched. CDR3 nucleotides: TGTGCCAGCAGCCAAGGGGCGGGAGTTGGCTACGAGCAGTACTTC. Translation: CASSQGAGVGYEQYF.

The chain couples TRBV28 to TRBJ1-5; 7 nucleotides line up with TRBD1. This CDR3 contains 14 residues. Trimming took 6 bases from V and 3 from J; bases not matched to a gene: 5. The germline V gene encodes CDR1 MDHEN and CDR2 SYDVKM. The CDR3 loop reads CASSLQGLNQPQHF. The CDR3 nucleotides are TGTGCCAGCAGCTTACAGGGGCTCAATCAGCCCCAGCATTTT.

This clone appeared a single time. The chain is built from TRBV9 and TRBJ2-4; D is possibly TRBD1 (5 bases). Germline assignment: CDR1 SGDLS and CDR2 YYNGEE. The germline V and J ends were trimmed by 0 bases and 0 bases, with 10 bases remaining between them. The CDR3 totals 16 residues. The CDR3 DNA reads TGTGCCAGCAGCGTAGGACAGCCGTTAGCCAAAAACATTCAGTACTTC. This translates into CASSVGQPLAKNIQYF.